This T cell receptor (beta chain) emerged from a study of blood T cell repertoires in COVID-19. The assay was immunoSEQ multiplex PCR, and TCRdb's table has in-frame clones only and misses some. The sample comprises 240,000 or so clones, around 86% of which are singletons, and less than 8.5% rests with the top ten. This clone appeared a few times. Sequenced: peripheral blood. This sequence originates from a woman in her sixties or seventies with active or convalescent COVID-19.

CDR3 nucleotide sequence: TGTGCCAGCAAAGGACAGGGTCAGCCCCAGCATTTT. Translation gives CASKGQGQPQHF. This chain joins TRBV6-5 and TRBJ1-5, with 8 bases aligning to TRBD1. The CDR3 contains 12 residues. The J segment lost 6 bases and the V segment lost 7 bases, leaving 2 bases of the junction unmatched. Germline V gene data show CDR1 as MNHEY and CDR2 as SVGAGI.